A selection of T cell receptor beta chains follows, all from one sample in a study of breast tumors, draining lymph nodes, adjacent tissues. TCRdb analysed the multiplex PCR reads with MiXCR anew, one entry per CDR3 protein. This sample has about 35,000 distinct CDR3 sequences, with 30% to 45% found just once. The sequencing input was breast tumor tissue. The receptor set was obtained from a female donor with breast cancer. Some clones in this sample may be carry-over from other donors' samples. The CDR3 runs from the conserved cysteine through the conserved F or W. A D gene is named only where the DNA matches it firmly. The size entry is marked missing in some rows and otherwise reads once, few, many or a size class.

>TRBV30|NA|NA|TRBJ1-3
CAWSRTVTPSGNTIYF
TGTGCCTGGAGTAGGACGGTGACCCCCTCTGGAAACACCATATATTTT
>TRBV20-1|many|TRBD2|TRBJ2-7
CSARDPGRAAYEQYF
TGCAGTGCTAGAGATCCCGGGAGGGCCGCCTACGAGCAGTACTTC
>TRBV6-1|many|NA|TRBJ1-3
CASSVGGLSGNTIYF
TGTGCCAGCAGTGTTGGGGGGCTCTCTGGAAACACCATATATTTT
>TRBV20-1|NA|NA|TRBJ1-2
CSARDKNAGSYGYTF
TGCAGTGCTAGAGATAAGAATGCAGGGTCCTATGGCTACACCTTC
>TRBV10-2|many|TRBD2|TRBJ2-7
CASIGSTSGSGEQYF
TGCGCCAGCATCGGGAGCACTAGCGGGTCCGGCGAGCAGTACTTC
>TRBV9|NA|NA|TRBJ2-3
CASSTGAADADTQYF
TGTGCCAGCAGCACGGGAGCAGCGGACGCAGATACGCAGTATTTT
>TRBV7-3|many|NA|TRBJ2-1
CASSWGPPNEQFF
TGTGCCAGCAGCTGGGGACCTCCCAATGAGCAGTTCTTC
>TRBV9|NA|NA|TRBJ2-1
CASSVDDYNEQFF
TGTGCCAGCAGCGTTGACGATTACAATGAGCAGTTCTTC
>TRBV20-1|NA|NA|TRBJ1-2
CASINYGYTF
TGCGCCTCTATAAACTATGGCTACACCTTC
>TRBV28|few|TRBD1|TRBJ1-2
CASRPDRSNYGYTF
TGTGCCAGCAGGCCGGACAGGTCTAACTATGGCTACACCTTC
>TRBV20-1|NA|TRBD1|TRBJ1-6
CSARESAGGHVSPLHF
TGCAGTGCTAGAGAGTCGGCAGGGGGCCATGTTTCACCCCTCCACTTT
>TRBV19|many|TRBD2|TRBJ2-1
CASSIGGSFYNEQFF
TGTGCCAGTAGTATAGGCGGGAGTTTCTACAATGAGCAGTTCTTC
>TRBV4-3|medium-sized|NA|TRBJ2-1
CASSQDLGTHNEQFF
TGCGCCAGCAGCCAAGATCTCGGGACTCACAATGAGCAGTTCTTC
>TRBV20-1|NA|TRBD2|TRBJ2-5
CSATAGTSGRMYQETQYF
TGCAGTGCTACAGCTGGGACTAGCGGGAGGATGTACCAAGAGACCCAGTACTTC
>TRBV20-1|many|NA|TRBJ1-4
CSASFRDEGNEKLFF
TGCAGTGCTAGTTTCAGGGACGAAGGAAATGAAAAACTGTTTTTT
>TRBV20-1|medium-sized|TRBD1|TRBJ2-3
CSAPRSSRDSKQYF
TGCAGTGCTCCAAGGTCGAGTCGGGACAGCAAGCAGTATTTT
>TRBV7-3|many|NA|TRBJ2-3
CASSWGRTSTDTQYF
TGTGCCAGCAGCTGGGGCAGGACAAGCACAGATACGCAGTATTTT
>TRBV20-1|few|NA|TRBJ1-3
CSARELRGNTIYF
TGCAGTGCTAGAGAGCTTCGTGGAAACACCATATATTTT
>TRBV5-6|NA|TRBD1|TRBJ2-3
CASSLVDGDRNILSTDTQYF
TGTGCCAGCAGCTTGGTGGATGGGGACAGGAATATTCTCAGCACAGATACGCAGTATTTT
>TRBV6-6|NA|NA|TRBJ1-1
CASSSIYNTEAFF
TGTGCCAGCAGCTCAATTTACAACACTGAAGCTTTCTTT
>TRBV20-1|many|NA|TRBJ1-5
CSARDLGLGQPQHF
TGCAGTGCTAGAGATCTCGGGCTTGGTCAGCCCCAGCATTTT
>TRBV20-1|many|TRBD1|TRBJ2-7
CSARGPGQTSYEQYF
TGCAGTGCTAGAGGGCCGGGACAGACCTCCTACGAGCAGTACTTC
>TRBV7-7|many|TRBD2|TRBJ2-7
CASSSGLAGGAGNEQYF
TGTGCTAGCAGCTCGGGACTAGCGGGAGGGGCTGGTAACGAGCAGTACTTC
>TRBV28|NA|TRBD1|TRBJ1-4
CASSARGVNEKLFF
TGTGCCAGCAGCGCCAGGGGGGTTAATGAAAAACTGTTTTTT
>TRBV12-3/TRBV12-4|many|TRBD1|TRBJ1-5
CASSWDSNNQPQHF
TGTGCCAGCAGTTGGGACAGCAACAATCAGCCCCAGCATTTT
>TRBV15|many|NA|TRBJ1-4
CATSKSGENEKLFF
TGTGCCACCAGCAAATCAGGGGAGAATGAAAAACTGTTTTTT
>TRBV24-1|many|NA|TRBJ1-5
CATSPQGSSNQPQHF
TGTGCCACCAGTCCGCAGGGGAGTAGCAATCAGCCCCAGCATTTT
>TRBV19|many|TRBD1|TRBJ2-3
CASTPRGQGGTDTQYF
TGTGCCAGTACCCCAAGGGGACAGGGGGGAACAGATACGCAGTATTTT
>TRBV7-9|many|TRBD2|TRBJ2-1
CASSLGGLAGNEQFF
TGTGCCAGCAGCTTAGGGGGACTAGCGGGAAATGAGCAGTTCTTC
>TRBV4-1|NA|NA|TRBJ1-3
CASSQDPRGGHSGNTIYF
TGCGCCAGCAGCCAAGATCCGCGCGGCGGCCACTCTGGAAACACCATATATTTT
>TRBV5-4|many|NA|TRBJ2-5
CASSLTGMETQYF
TGTGCCAGCAGCTTGACGGGTATGGAGACCCAGTACTTC
>TRBV4-3|NA|NA|TRBJ2-2
CASSQATGTSKGGELFF
TGCGCCAGCAGCCAAGCGACAGGGACTTCAAAGGGGGGGGAGCTGTTTTTT
>TRBV20-1|many|TRBD2|TRBJ2-5
CSAGSGTSGIFQETQYF
TGCAGTGCGGGGTCCGGGACTAGCGGGATCTTCCAAGAGACCCAGTACTTC
>TRBV12-3/TRBV12-4|NA|TRBD2|TRBJ2-2
CASSLRIGRPGELFF
TGTGCCAGCAGTTTAAGGATCGGGAGGCCCGGGGAGCTGTTTTTT
>TRBV14|many|NA|TRBJ1-6
CASSPSSGYSPLHF
TGTGCCAGCAGCCCCTCAAGTGGTTATTCACCCCTCCACTTT
>TRBV14|medium-sized|NA|TRBJ2-7
CASSPSPRYEQYF
TGTGCCAGCAGCCCAAGCCCCAGATACGAGCAGTACTTC
>TRBV2|NA|TRBD1|TRBJ2-7
CASNTGTGGTEQYF
TGTGCCAGCAACACCGGGACAGGGGGCACCGAGCAGTACTTC
>TRBV13|NA|TRBD2|TRBJ2-4
CASSLGRTSGRVGKNIQYF
TGTGCCAGCAGCTTAGGTCGGACTAGCGGGAGAGTGGGCAAAAACATTCAGTACTTC
>TRBV20-1|many|TRBD2|TRBJ2-3
CSARSGTSGRGDTQYF
TGCAGTGCTAGATCTGGGACTAGCGGGAGAGGGGATACGCAGTATTTT
>TRBV9|many|NA|TRBJ2-1
CASSEDRYNEQFF
TGTGCCAGCAGCGAAGACAGATACAATGAGCAGTTCTTC
>TRBV6-1|NA|NA|TRBJ2-7
CASRGPTRAYF
TGTGCCTCCCGGGGGCCCACGAGGGCCTACTTC
>TRBV5-1|NA|TRBD2|TRBJ2-3
CASSLPTSGSMADTQYF
TGCGCCAGCAGCCTGCCGACTAGCGGGAGTATGGCAGATACGCAGTATTTT
>TRBV15|medium-sized|NA|TRBJ2-1
CATSPAYNEQFF
TGTGCCACCAGCCCAGCATACAATGAGCAGTTCTTC
>TRBV29-1|many|NA|TRBJ2-2
CSVEVWGAGELFF
TGCAGCGTTGAGGTATGGGGAGCCGGGGAGCTGTTTTTT
>TRBV4-3|NA|NA|TRBJ1-6
CASSQVVTSPLHF
TGCGCCAGCAGCCAAGTTGTAACTTCACCCCTCCACTTT
>TRBV30|many|NA|TRBJ1-6
CAWSVTDMNSPLHF
TGTGCCTGGAGTGTTACAGATATGAATTCACCCCTCCACTTT
>TRBV19|NA|TRBD2|TRBJ2-2
CASSIRGLAGARTGELSF
TGTGCCAGTAGTATCCGAGGACTAGCGGGAGCGCGCACCGGGGAGCTGTCTTTT
>TRBV4-3|many|TRBD2|TRBJ2-7
CASSQASGGAYEQYF
TGCGCCAGCAGCCAAGCATCGGGGGGGGCCTACGAGCAGTACTTC
>TRBV14|NA|TRBD1|TRBJ2-1
CASSLRDRVNEQFF
TGTGCCAGCAGCCTAAGGGACAGGGTCAATGAGCAGTTCTTC
>TRBV9|few|NA|TRBJ2-2
CASNSSGAGELFF
TGTGCCAGCAACTCAAGTGGGGCCGGGGAGCTGTTTTTT
>TRBV4-1|many|NA|TRBJ2-5
CASSQDKETQYF
TGCGCCAGCAGCCAAGATAAGGAGACCCAGTACTTC
>TRBV11-2|NA|NA|TRBJ2-5
CASSLQGRTQYF
TGTGCCAGCAGCTTACAGGGCAGGACCCAGTACTTC
>TRBV6-5|many|TRBD1|TRBJ2-7
CASSYDRDRWEQYF
TGTGCCAGCAGTTACGACAGGGACAGGTGGGAGCAGTACTTC
>TRBV12-1|NA|NA|TRBJ1-5
CASSLGAGPNQPQHF
TGTGCCAGCAGCTTGGGGGCAGGGCCCAACCAGCCCCAGCATTTT
>TRBV12-3/TRBV12-4|many|NA|TRBJ2-2
CASSRLTVNTGELFF
TGTGCCAGCAGTCGTTTGACAGTGAACACCGGGGAGCTGTTTTTT
>TRBV11-2|NA|NA|TRBJ2-7
CASRPVGGSKFQYEQYF
TGTGCCAGCAGACCAGTAGGGGGGAGTAAGTTCCAATACGAGCAGTACTTC
>TRBV6-2/TRBV6-3|NA|NA|TRBJ2-3
CASSLSVGLGTDTQYF
TGTGCCAGCAGTTTAAGCGTGGGGTTGGGCACAGATACGCAGTATTTT
>TRBV2|NA|TRBD2|TRBJ2-7
CASMRTSVVMYEQYF
TGTGCCAGCATGCGGACTAGTGTTGTCATGTACGAGCAGTACTTC
>TRBV28|few|TRBD2|TRBJ2-2
CASSGGDQTGELFF
TGTGCCAGCAGCGGGGGGGACCAAACCGGGGAGCTGTTTTTT
>TRBV5-4|many|NA|TRBJ2-3
CASSWTGTDTQYF
TGTGCCAGCAGCTGGACTGGCACAGATACGCAGTATTTT